These 7 T cell receptor beta chains share one sample of origin, sequenced in a study of blood T cells in healthy people across ages. It was with a sample-barcoded 5' primer and a J-beta primer mix that a second PCR of about 7 to 12 cycles was run. In TCRdb, the 5' RACE reads were re-called with MiXCR into one record per CDR3 protein. Among hundreds of thousands of distinct CDR3 sequences listed, 32% were seen once. Sample: blood. The receptor set was obtained from a woman aged 80 or older in good health.

This clonotype showed up many times. The gene calls are TRBV12-3 or TRBV12-4 and TRBJ2-5; unclear D gene. The ends were cut back, 1 base at V and 7 bases at J, with 10 bases in the middle. CDR3 length: 13 residues. CDR3 DNA sequence: TGTGCCAGCAGTTTAGGCCCTGTTGGGACCCAGTACTTC. This encodes CASSLGPVGTQYF.

CDR3 sequence: CASSSGATPYEQYF. CDR3 bases: TGTGCCAGCAGCTCCGGGGCAACACCCTACGAGCAGTACTTC. This chain uses TRBV12-3 or TRBV12-4 with TRBJ2-4; TRBD1 or TRBD2 may be the D gene (5 bases each). The last part of the DNA fits TRBJ2-7 better; the J call may be wrong. The CDR3 consists of 14 residues.

This sequence joins TRBV30 and TRBJ1-5; a possible D gene is TRBD1 (6 bases). Germline CDR1 and CDR2: GTSNPN and SVGIG (reference sequence). The V and J ends lost 2 bases and 14 bases respectively, with 16 bases between them. The CDR3 totals 12 residues. CDR3 bases: TGTGCCTGGAGTATGACAGGAGCTCCCGAGCATTTT. Translating gives CAWSMTGAPEHF.

There are many counts of this clonotype. J is TRBJ2-7 and V is TRBV7-9, with 8 bases that match TRBD2. The length of the CDR3 is 15 residues. J was trimmed by 5 bases and V by 5 bases; bases with no gene match: 11. CDR1 and CDR2 (germline): SEHNR, FQNEAQ (reference sequence). CDR3 bases: TGTGCCAGCAGCCCGAGACGCGGGGGGCGAAACGAGCAGTACTTC. This encodes CASSPRRGGRNEQYF.

The sample holds a few counts of this clonotype. V and J are TRBV25-1 and TRBJ1-2; a weak D match, TRBD1 (5 bases). The CDR3 totals 15 residues. V was cut by 5 bases and J by 8 bases, with 21 bases left in between. Germline values: CDR1 MGHDK, CDR2 SYGVNS. CDR3 region: CASSPPGAGVGGYTF. In nucleotides, the CDR3 is TGTGCCAGCAGTCCACCCGGGGCGGGGGTTGGCGGCTACACCTTC.

The chain combines TRBV6-5 with TRBJ2-1; TRBD1 agrees at 8 bases. The J call may be wrong; the DNA end is better matched by TRBJ2-7. Germline CDR1 reads MNHEY; CDR2 reads SVGAGI. The CDR3 is 15 amino acids. CDR3 sequence: CASSYFPGGYNEQYF. DNA of the CDR3: TGTGCCAGCAGTTACTTTCCAGGGGGCTACAATGAGCAGTACTTC.

This clonotype was observed a handful of times. The chain joins TRBV7-3 to TRBJ2-1; TRBD2 agrees at 8 bases. J was trimmed by 6 bases and V by 4 bases; bases with no gene match: 5. Germline CDR1 SGHTA, CDR2 FQGTGA. The length of the CDR3 is 14 residues. Written as DNA, the CDR3 is TGTGCCAGCAGCTCGCCTCGGGGGGGCAATGAGCAGTTCTTC. It codes for CASSSPRGGNEQFF. Combining the CDR3 with reference TRBV7-3 and TRBJ2-1 gives the whole variable domain GAGVSQTPSNKVTEKGKYVELRCDPISGHTALYWYRQSLGQGPEFLIYFQGTGAADDSGLPNDRFFAVRPEGSVSTLKIQRTERGDSAVYLCASSSPRGGNEQFFGPGTRLTVL.